These T cell receptor beta chains were read from a single sample in a study of blood T cell repertoires in COVID-19. Measured with immunoSEQ multiplex PCR; TCRdb has only the in-frame clones, and not every one. The sample includes a few hundred thousand clones, roughly 89% of them seen just once. The source material was peripheral blood. The source of these receptors is a man aged 18-30 years with COVID-19, enrolled during active disease. Both conserved end residues are part of each CDR3. A D gene is named only where the DNA matches it firmly. Where a row states a size, it is once, few, many or the class of an expanded clone; other rows omit it.

D gene: TRBD2; CDR3 length: 16; V gene: TRBV4-2; J gene: TRBJ2-3; clone size: .; CDR3 DNA: TGTGCCAGCAGCCACACCCTACTAGCGACCAAACTTACGCAGTATTTT; CDR3 protein: CASSHTLLATKLTQYF
D gene: .; CDR3 length: 14; V gene: TRBV11-3; J gene: TRBJ2-7; clone size: .; CDR3 DNA: TGTGCCAGCAGCTTACCCGGACAGATCTACGAGCAGTACTTC; CDR3 protein: CASSLPGQIYEQYF
D gene: .; CDR3 length: 15; V gene: TRBV3-1/TRBV3-2; J gene: TRBJ1-2; clone size: .; CDR3 DNA: TGTGCCAGCAGCCAAACAGGCTCAGCTAACTATGGCTACACCTTC; CDR3 protein: CASSQTGSANYGYTF
D gene: .; CDR3 length: 15; V gene: TRBV25-1; J gene: TRBJ1-1; clone size: .; CDR3 DNA: TGTGCCAGCACCCGAGCGGGGGGCTTGAACACTGAAGCTTTCTTT; CDR3 protein: CASTRAGGLNTEAFF
D gene: .; CDR3 length: 16; V gene: TRBV21-1; J gene: TRBJ2-1; clone size: .; CDR3 DNA: TGTGCCAGCAGCAAGGTGACAGGGCGCCTTTATAGTGAGCAGTTCTTC; CDR3 protein: CASSKVTGRLYSEQFF
D gene: .; CDR3 length: 12; V gene: TRBV19; J gene: TRBJ1-1; clone size: .; CDR3 DNA: TGTGCCAGTAGTACCTTGAACACTGAAGCTTTCTTT; CDR3 protein: CASSTLNTEAFF
D gene: TRBD1; CDR3 length: 15; V gene: TRBV25-1; J gene: TRBJ2-7; clone size: few; CDR3 DNA: TGTGCCAGCAGCGATCCCGGGACAGGGGCCTACGAGCAGTACTTC; CDR3 protein: CASSDPGTGAYEQYF
D gene: .; CDR3 length: 15; V gene: TRBV4-1; J gene: TRBJ2-7; clone size: .; CDR3 DNA: TGCGCCAGCAGCCGCCATTCAGGTCCTGCCTACGAGCAGTACTTC; CDR3 protein: CASSRHSGPAYEQYF
D gene: .; CDR3 length: 14; V gene: TRBV19; J gene: TRBJ2-7; clone size: .; CDR3 DNA: TGTGCCAGTAGTATAGATCTCGCGGGCTACGAGCAGTACTTC; CDR3 protein: CASSIDLAGYEQYF
D gene: TRBD1; CDR3 length: 14; V gene: TRBV27; J gene: TRBJ2-7; clone size: .; CDR3 DNA: TGTGCCAGCAGTTTATGGGGACAGGTTCTCGAGCAGTACTTC; CDR3 protein: CASSLWGQVLEQYF
D gene: .; CDR3 length: 15; V gene: TRBV7-9; J gene: TRBJ2-3; clone size: .; CDR3 DNA: TGTGCCAGCAGCTATAGCCGGAGGGGTACAGATACGCAGTATTTT; CDR3 protein: CASSYSRRGTDTQYF
D gene: TRBD2; CDR3 length: 16; V gene: TRBV5-1; J gene: TRBJ2-1; clone size: .; CDR3 DNA: TGCGCCAGCAGCTTCTCAGGACTAGACGTTAACAATGAGCAGTTCTTC; CDR3 protein: CASSFSGLDVNNEQFF
D gene: .; CDR3 length: 11; V gene: TRBV29-1; J gene: TRBJ2-1; clone size: .; CDR3 DNA: TGCAGCGTTGAATATTACAATGAGCAGTTCTTC; CDR3 protein: CSVEYYNEQFF
D gene: TRBD2; CDR3 length: 14; V gene: TRBV10-1; J gene: TRBJ2-3; clone size: .; CDR3 DNA: TGCGCCAGCAGTGAAGGCGGGAGGACAGATACGCAGTATTTT; CDR3 protein: CASSEGGRTDTQYF
D gene: .; CDR3 length: 11; V gene: TRBV24-1; J gene: TRBJ1-3; clone size: few; CDR3 DNA: TGTGCCACCCCAGGTGATTTCACCATATATTTT; CDR3 protein: CATPGDFTIYF
D gene: .; CDR3 length: 13; V gene: TRBV12-3/TRBV12-4; J gene: TRBJ1-1; clone size: .; CDR3 DNA: TGTGCCAGCAGTTTATCGAGGACAGCTGAAGCTTTCTTT; CDR3 protein: CASSLSRTAEAFF
D gene: TRBD2; CDR3 length: 17; V gene: TRBV7-2; J gene: TRBJ2-1; clone size: .; CDR3 DNA: TGTGCCAGCAGCGAAGGACTAGCGGGGGGCCACTACAATGAGCAGTTCTTC; CDR3 protein: CASSEGLAGGHYNEQFF
D gene: .; CDR3 length: 17; V gene: TRBV15; J gene: TRBJ1-6; clone size: .; CDR3 DNA: TGTGCCACCAGCAGAGTTACAGGGAGCTCCTATAATTCACCCCTCCACTTT; CDR3 protein: CATSRVTGSSYNSPLHF